This T cell receptor (beta chain) was obtained from a study of blood T cell repertoires in COVID-19. Study information: The United States, Italy and Spain provided the acute and convalescent COVID-19 samples. The cDNA or gDNA used as material had been derived from T cells, B-cell-depleted T cells, or PBMCs.

Sequencing used immunoSEQ multiplex PCR; TCRdb keeps in-frame clones, though not all of them. The table lists 150,000 or so clones, roughly nine tenths of them singletons. CDR1 SEHNR and CDR2 FQNEAQ come from the germline V gene (reference sequence). The CDR3 is 17 amino acids. Trimming took 5 bases from V and 1 from J, leaving 20 bases between them. The chain uses TRBV7-9 and TRBJ1-1; weak D call: TRBD1 (5 bases). The TCR was taken from a man aged 55 to 69 with active or convalescent COVID-19. The sample comprised peripheral blood. The CDR3 nucleotides are TGTGCCAGCAGCCCCCGACAGTCCCCCGGGGGGAACACTGAAGCTTTCTTT. Protein: CASSPRQSPGGNTEAFF.